These T cell receptor beta chains were read from a single sample in a study of T cell responses to AZD1222 COVID-19 vaccine. Clones were sequenced by immunoSEQ multiplex PCR, and TCRdb holds only the in-frame ones, with some missing. In the table there are approximately 88,000 clones, 85% to 90% of which are singletons. Material: peripheral blood, obtained 28 days after the second AZD1222 dose. The receptors were sampled from an adult who received the AZD1222 COVID-19 vaccine. CDR3s include the opening cysteine and the closing phenylalanine or tryptophan. The D gene is left open where the match is weak. Only some rows state a clone size, as once, few, many or a class for expanded clones.

v_gene: TRBV15
d_gene: TRBD1
abundance: NA
j_gene: TRBJ1-2
CDR3nt: TGTGCCACCAGCAGAGGCTCCGGGACAGGGTTCTATGGCTACACCTTC
CDR3aa: CATSRGSGTGFYGYTF

v_gene: TRBV12-3/TRBV12-4
d_gene: NA
abundance: NA
j_gene: TRBJ1-1
CDR3nt: TGTGCCAGCAGCCCTAGCTCTACTGAAGCTTTCTTT
CDR3aa: CASSPSSTEAFF

v_gene: TRBV10-3
d_gene: NA
abundance: once
j_gene: TRBJ2-7
CDR3nt: TGTGCCATCAGCGCTGGGACAACCTCCTACGAGCAGTACTTC
CDR3aa: CAISAGTTSYEQYF

v_gene: TRBV19
d_gene: TRBD1
abundance: NA
j_gene: TRBJ2-5
CDR3nt: TGTGCCAGCCGGACAGGGAAAGAGACCCAGTACTTC
CDR3aa: CASRTGKETQYF

v_gene: TRBV5-4
d_gene: NA
abundance: NA
j_gene: TRBJ1-2
CDR3nt: TGTGCCAGCAGAAATGCAGGCCCTTATGGCTACACCTTC
CDR3aa: CASRNAGPYGYTF

v_gene: TRBV7-9
d_gene: NA
abundance: NA
j_gene: TRBJ2-2
CDR3nt: TGTGCCAGCAGCCGAGGCACCGGGGAGCTGTTTTTT
CDR3aa: CASSRGTGELFF

v_gene: TRBV19
d_gene: NA
abundance: NA
j_gene: TRBJ2-6
CDR3nt: TGTGCCAGTAGTATAGTGGGTAGGGTCCCTGGGGCCAACGTCCTGACTTTC
CDR3aa: CASSIVGRVPGANVLTF

v_gene: TRBV6-1
d_gene: TRBD2
abundance: NA
j_gene: TRBJ2-3
CDR3nt: TGTGCCAGCAGTGCCCAACTAGCGGGGGGTGCAGATACGCAGTATTTT
CDR3aa: CASSAQLAGGADTQYF

v_gene: TRBV11-2
d_gene: NA
abundance: NA
j_gene: TRBJ2-2
CDR3nt: TGTGCCAGCACCTCGGTTATGGGACCAGGGGCGGGCGGGGAGCTGTTTTTT
CDR3aa: CASTSVMGPGAGGELFF

v_gene: TRBV6-5
d_gene: NA
abundance: NA
j_gene: TRBJ2-7
CDR3nt: TGTGCCAGCAGTTCGCAGGGGTACGAGCAGTACTTC
CDR3aa: CASSSQGYEQYF

v_gene: TRBV5-5
d_gene: TRBD1
abundance: NA
j_gene: TRBJ1-5
CDR3nt: TGTGCCAGCAGCTCGACGCCCGGGACAGAAAATCAGCCCCAGCATTTT
CDR3aa: CASSSTPGTENQPQHF

v_gene: TRBV6-5
d_gene: TRBD1
abundance: NA
j_gene: TRBJ2-1
CDR3nt: TGTGCCAGCAGTTACCAGGACAGGGCGATTGGGAATGAGCAGTTCTTC
CDR3aa: CASSYQDRAIGNEQFF

v_gene: TRBV19
d_gene: NA
abundance: NA
j_gene: TRBJ1-4
CDR3nt: TGTGCCAGTAGTATTTTAACAGGTCCTGAAAAACTGTTTTTT
CDR3aa: CASSILTGPEKLFF

v_gene: TRBV6-5
d_gene: NA
abundance: once
j_gene: TRBJ1-2
CDR3nt: TGTGCCAGCAGTTACGGACGGAAAGTCGGAGGCTACACCTTC
CDR3aa: CASSYGRKVGGYTF

v_gene: TRBV18
d_gene: TRBD1
abundance: NA
j_gene: TRBJ2-7
CDR3nt: TGTGCCAGCTCACCCGGGACAGGGGCCTACGAGCAGTACTTC
CDR3aa: CASSPGTGAYEQYF

v_gene: TRBV18
d_gene: NA
abundance: NA
j_gene: TRBJ1-1
CDR3nt: TGTGCCAGCTCCGTACAGGGCATGGTGGGGGCGAACACTGAAGCTTTCTTT
CDR3aa: CASSVQGMVGANTEAFF

v_gene: TRBV6-4
d_gene: NA
abundance: NA
j_gene: TRBJ1-2
CDR3nt: TGTGCCAGCAGTGACTCGGGGGCAGGCTACACCTTC
CDR3aa: CASSDSGAGYTF

v_gene: TRBV3-1/TRBV3-2
d_gene: TRBD2
abundance: few
j_gene: TRBJ2-3
CDR3nt: TGTGCCAGCAGCCAAGAGACTAGCGGGCTCACAGATACGCAGTATTTT
CDR3aa: CASSQETSGLTDTQYF

v_gene: TRBV11-3
d_gene: NA
abundance: NA
j_gene: TRBJ1-4
CDR3nt: TGTGCCAGCAGCCCAGGAGGGTCGGCTAATGAAAAACTGTTTTTT
CDR3aa: CASSPGGSANEKLFF

v_gene: TRBV7-3
d_gene: NA
abundance: NA
j_gene: TRBJ1-6
CDR3nt: TGTGCCAGCAGCTTAACGGGGCTCTATAATTCACCCCTCCACTTT
CDR3aa: CASSLTGLYNSPLHF

v_gene: TRBV9
d_gene: TRBD2
abundance: few
j_gene: TRBJ2-2
CDR3nt: TGTGCCAGCAGCGGGACTAGCGGGGCCAACACCGGGGAGCTGTTTTTT
CDR3aa: CASSGTSGANTGELFF

v_gene: TRBV20-1
d_gene: NA
abundance: NA
j_gene: TRBJ2-7
CDR3nt: TGCAGTGCTAGGACAGGCTACGAGCAGTACTTC
CDR3aa: CSARTGYEQYF

v_gene: TRBV4-1
d_gene: NA
abundance: NA
j_gene: TRBJ2-7
CDR3nt: TGCGCCAGCAGCCAAGATTTGACCAACTGGGCGCAGTACTTC
CDR3aa: CASSQDLTNWAQYF